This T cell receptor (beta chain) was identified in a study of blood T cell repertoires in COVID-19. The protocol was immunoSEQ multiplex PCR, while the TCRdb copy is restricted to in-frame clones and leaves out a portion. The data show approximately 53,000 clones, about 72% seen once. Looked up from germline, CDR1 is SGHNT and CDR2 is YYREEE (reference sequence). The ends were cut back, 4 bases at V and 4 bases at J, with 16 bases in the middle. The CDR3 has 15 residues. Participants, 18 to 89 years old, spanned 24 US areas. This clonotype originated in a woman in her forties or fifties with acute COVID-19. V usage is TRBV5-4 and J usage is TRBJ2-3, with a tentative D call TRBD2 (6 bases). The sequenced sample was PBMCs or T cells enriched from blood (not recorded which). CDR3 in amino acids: CASSPGGRISDTQYF. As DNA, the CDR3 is TGTGCCAGCAGCCCCGGGGGACGGATCTCAGATACGCAGTATTTT. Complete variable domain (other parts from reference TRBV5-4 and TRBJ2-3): ETGVTQSPTHLIKTRGQQVTLRCSSQSGHNTVSWYQQALGQGPQFIFQYYREEENGRGNFPPRFSGLQFPNYSSELNVNALELDDSALYLCASSPGGRISDTQYFGPGTRLTVL.